This T cell receptor beta chain was identified in a study of blood T cell repertoires in COVID-19. The data were produced by immunoSEQ multiplex PCR, yet TCRdb's version contains in-frame clones alone and is incomplete. Here the sample spans around 250,000 clones, approximately 86% being singletons. Trimming left V 5 bases short and J 2 bases short, with 10 bases between. The CDR3 totals 14 residues. The V gene's germline CDR1 is MNHEY and CDR2 SMNVEV (reference sequence). V and J are TRBV27 and TRBJ1-5; perhaps TRBD1 as D (5 bases). The sequenced sample consisted of peripheral blood. The TCR comes from a man between 35 and 55 years old with active or convalescent COVID-19. CDR3 nucleotide sequence: TGTGCCAGCAGTCACAGGATTGGCAATCAGCCCCAGCATTTT. Its protein product is CASSHRIGNQPQHF.